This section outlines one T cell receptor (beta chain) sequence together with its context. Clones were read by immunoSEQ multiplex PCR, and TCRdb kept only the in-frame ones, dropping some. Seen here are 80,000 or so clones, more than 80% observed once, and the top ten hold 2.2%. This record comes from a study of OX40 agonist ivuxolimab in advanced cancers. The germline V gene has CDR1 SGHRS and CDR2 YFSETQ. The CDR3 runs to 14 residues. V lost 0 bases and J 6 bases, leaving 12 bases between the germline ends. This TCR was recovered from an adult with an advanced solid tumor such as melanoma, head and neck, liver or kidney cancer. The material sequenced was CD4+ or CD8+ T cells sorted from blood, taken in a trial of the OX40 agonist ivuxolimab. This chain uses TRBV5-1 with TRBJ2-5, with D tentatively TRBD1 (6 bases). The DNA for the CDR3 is TGCGCCAGCAGCTTGGCAGGGGCGACGAAGACCCAGTACTTC. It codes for CASSLAGATKTQYF.